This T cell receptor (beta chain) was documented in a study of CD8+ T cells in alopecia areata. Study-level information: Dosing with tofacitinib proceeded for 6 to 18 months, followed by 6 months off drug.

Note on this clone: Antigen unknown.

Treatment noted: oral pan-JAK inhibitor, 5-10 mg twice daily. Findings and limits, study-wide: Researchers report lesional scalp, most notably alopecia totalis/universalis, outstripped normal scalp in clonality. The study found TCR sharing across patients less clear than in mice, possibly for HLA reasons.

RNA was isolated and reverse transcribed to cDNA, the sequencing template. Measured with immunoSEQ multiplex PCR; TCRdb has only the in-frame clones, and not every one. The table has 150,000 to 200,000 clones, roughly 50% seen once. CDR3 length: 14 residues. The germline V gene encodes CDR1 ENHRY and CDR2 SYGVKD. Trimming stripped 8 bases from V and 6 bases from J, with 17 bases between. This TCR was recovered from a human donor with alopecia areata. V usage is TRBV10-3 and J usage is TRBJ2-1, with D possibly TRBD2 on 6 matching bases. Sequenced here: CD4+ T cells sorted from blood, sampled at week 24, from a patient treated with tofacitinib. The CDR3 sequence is CAISVLGGANEQFF. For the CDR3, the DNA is TGTGCCATCTCCGTCTTGGGGGGAGCCAATGAGCAGTTCTTC.